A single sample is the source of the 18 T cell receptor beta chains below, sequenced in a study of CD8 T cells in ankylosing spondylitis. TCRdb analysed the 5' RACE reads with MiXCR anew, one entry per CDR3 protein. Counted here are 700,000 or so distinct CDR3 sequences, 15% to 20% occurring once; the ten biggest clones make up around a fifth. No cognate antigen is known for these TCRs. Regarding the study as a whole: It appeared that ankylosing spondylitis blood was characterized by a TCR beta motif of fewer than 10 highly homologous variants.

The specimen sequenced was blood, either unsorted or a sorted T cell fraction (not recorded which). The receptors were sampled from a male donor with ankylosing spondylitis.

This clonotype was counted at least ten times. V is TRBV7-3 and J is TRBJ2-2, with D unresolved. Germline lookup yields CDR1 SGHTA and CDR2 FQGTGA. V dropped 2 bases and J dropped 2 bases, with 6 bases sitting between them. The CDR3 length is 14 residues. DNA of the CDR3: TGTGCCAGCAGCTTACGACTCAACACCGGGGAGCTGTTTTTT. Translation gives CASSLRLNTGELFF.

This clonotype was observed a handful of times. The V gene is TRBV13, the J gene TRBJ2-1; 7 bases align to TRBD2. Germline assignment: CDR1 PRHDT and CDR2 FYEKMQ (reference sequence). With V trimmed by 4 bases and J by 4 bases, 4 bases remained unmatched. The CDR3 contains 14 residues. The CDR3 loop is CASSSGLRYNEQFF. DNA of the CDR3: TGTGCCAGCAGCTCGGGACTACGGTACAATGAGCAGTTCTTC.

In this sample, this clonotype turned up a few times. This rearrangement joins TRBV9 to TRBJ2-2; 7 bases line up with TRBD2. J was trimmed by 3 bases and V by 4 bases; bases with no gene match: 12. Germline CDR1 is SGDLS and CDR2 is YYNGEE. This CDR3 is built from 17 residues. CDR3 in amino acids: CASSITSASGYTGELFF. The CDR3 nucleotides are TGTGCCAGCAGCATAACGTCCGCTAGCGGTTACACCGGGGAGCTGTTTTTT.

DNA for the CDR3: TGTGCCAGCAGTGGAACCGGGACTAGCTTAAATACGCAGTATTTT. It encodes CASSGTGTSLNTQYF. The chain uses TRBV12-3 or TRBV12-4 and TRBJ2-3, with 9 nucleotides matching TRBD2. After removal of 5 bases from V and 7 bases from J, the junction contained 10 bases not matched to a gene. The length of the CDR3 is 15 residues.

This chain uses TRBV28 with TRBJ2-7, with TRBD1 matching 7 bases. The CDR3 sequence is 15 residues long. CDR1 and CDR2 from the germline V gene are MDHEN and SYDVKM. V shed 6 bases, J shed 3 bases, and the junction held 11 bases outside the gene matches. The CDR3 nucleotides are TGTGCCAGCAGAGAACAGGGGAAAACTAACTACGAGCAGTACTTC. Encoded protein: CASREQGKTNYEQYF.

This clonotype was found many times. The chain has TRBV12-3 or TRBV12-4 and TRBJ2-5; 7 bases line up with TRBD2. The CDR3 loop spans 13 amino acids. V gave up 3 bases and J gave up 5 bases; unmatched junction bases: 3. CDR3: CASSFRGGETQYF. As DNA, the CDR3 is TGTGCCAGCAGTTTCCGGGGAGGGGAGACCCAGTACTTC.

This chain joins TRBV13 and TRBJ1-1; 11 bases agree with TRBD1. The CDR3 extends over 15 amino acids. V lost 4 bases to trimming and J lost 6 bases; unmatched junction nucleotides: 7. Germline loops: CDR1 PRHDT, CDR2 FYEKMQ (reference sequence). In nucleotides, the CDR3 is TGTGCCAGCAGCTCCCGGGACAGGGGGGAAGCTGAAGCTTTCTTT. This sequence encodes CASSSRDRGEAEAFF.

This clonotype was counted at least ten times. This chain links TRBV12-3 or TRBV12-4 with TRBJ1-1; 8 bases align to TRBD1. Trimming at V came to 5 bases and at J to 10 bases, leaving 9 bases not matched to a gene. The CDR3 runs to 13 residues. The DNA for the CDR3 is TGTGCCAGCAGTCCCCAGCCCGACAGGGGAGCTTTCTTT. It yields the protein CASSPQPDRGAFF.

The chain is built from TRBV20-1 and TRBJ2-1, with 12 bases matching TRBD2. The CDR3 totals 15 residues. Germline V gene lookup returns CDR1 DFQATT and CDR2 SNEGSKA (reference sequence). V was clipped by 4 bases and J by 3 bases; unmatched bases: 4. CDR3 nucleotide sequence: TGCAGTGCTATACTGACTAGCGGGGGCTACAATGAGCAGTTCTTC. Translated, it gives CSAILTSGGYNEQFF.

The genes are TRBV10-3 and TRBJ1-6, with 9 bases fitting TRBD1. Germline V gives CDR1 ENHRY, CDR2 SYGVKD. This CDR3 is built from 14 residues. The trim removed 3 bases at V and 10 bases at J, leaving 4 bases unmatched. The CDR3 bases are TGTGCCATCAGTGAAGGGGACAGGGACTCACCCCTCCACTTT. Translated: CAISEGDRDSPLHF.

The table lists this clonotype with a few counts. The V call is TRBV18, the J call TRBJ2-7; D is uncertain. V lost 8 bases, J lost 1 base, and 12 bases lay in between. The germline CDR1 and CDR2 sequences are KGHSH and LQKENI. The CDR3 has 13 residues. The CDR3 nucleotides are TGTGCCAGCGGCAGTTTTGCGTCCTACGAGCAGTACTTC. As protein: CASGSFASYEQYF.

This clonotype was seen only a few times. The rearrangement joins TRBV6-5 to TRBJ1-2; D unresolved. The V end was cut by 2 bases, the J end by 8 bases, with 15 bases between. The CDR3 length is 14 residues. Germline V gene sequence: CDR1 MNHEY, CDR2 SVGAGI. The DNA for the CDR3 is TGTGCCAGCAGTTACGCAGGATCCCAGGACGGCTACACCTTC. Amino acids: CASSYAGSQDGYTF.

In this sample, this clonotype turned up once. The DNA of the CDR3 is TGCAGCGTTGAGACACTCTCCTACGAGCAGTACTTC. It is translated as CSVETLSYEQYF. The chain combines TRBV29-1 with TRBJ2-7; D gene ambiguous. Germline V gene data show CDR1 as SQVTM and CDR2 as ANQGSEA. Trimming shortened V by 3 bases and J by 0 bases, and 6 bases separated the two germline ends. The CDR3 contains 12 residues.

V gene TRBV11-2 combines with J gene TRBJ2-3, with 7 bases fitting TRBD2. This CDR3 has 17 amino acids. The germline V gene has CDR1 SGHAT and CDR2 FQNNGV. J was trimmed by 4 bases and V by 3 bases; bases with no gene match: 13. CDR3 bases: TGTGCCAGCAGCTTTATTCCAAGCGGGGTGAGGTCAGATACGCAGTATTTT. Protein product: CASSFIPSGVRSDTQYF.

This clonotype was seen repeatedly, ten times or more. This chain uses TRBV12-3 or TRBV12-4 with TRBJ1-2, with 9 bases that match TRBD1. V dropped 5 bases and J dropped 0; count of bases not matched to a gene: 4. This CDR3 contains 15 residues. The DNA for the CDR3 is TGTGCCAGCAGTACCGGGGACAGGGCTAACTATGGCTACACCTTC. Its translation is CASSTGDRANYGYTF.

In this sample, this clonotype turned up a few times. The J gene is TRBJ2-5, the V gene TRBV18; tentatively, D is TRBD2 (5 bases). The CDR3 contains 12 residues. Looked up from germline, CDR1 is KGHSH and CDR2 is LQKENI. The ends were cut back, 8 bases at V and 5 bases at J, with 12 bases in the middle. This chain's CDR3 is CASGHRRETQYF. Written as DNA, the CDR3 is TGTGCCAGCGGTCACCGGAGGGAGACCCAGTACTTC.

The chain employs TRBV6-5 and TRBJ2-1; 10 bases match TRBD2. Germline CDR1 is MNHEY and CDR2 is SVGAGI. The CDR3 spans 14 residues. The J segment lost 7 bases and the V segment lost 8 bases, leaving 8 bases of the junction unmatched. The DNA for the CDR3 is TGTGCCAGCCATCCAGCGGGAGGGCCGAATGAGCAGTTCTTC. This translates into CASHPAGGPNEQFF.

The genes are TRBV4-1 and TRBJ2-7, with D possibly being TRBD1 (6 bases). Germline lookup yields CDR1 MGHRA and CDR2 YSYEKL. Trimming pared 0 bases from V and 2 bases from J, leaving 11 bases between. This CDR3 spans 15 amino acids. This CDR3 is CASSQDPTGTYEQYF. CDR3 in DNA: TGCGCCAGCAGCCAAGATCCTACAGGGACCTACGAGCAGTACTTC.